This T cell receptor beta chain was observed in a study of neoadjuvant anti-PD-1 for oral cavity cancer. Clones were sequenced by immunoSEQ multiplex PCR, and TCRdb holds only the in-frame ones, with some missing. The repertoire holds about 6,700 clones, 60% to 80% seen once, with under 3.5% in the top ten. The source is a person aged 35-79 years with oral cavity squamous cell carcinoma. Sequenced here: PBMCs, sampled before nivolumab (anti-PD-1) treatment.

The CDR3 coding sequence is TGCGCCAGCGGCCGGGACAGGGGCTCCTACGAGCAGTACTTC. As protein: CASGRDRGSYEQYF. This sequence joins TRBV5-1 and TRBJ2-7; TRBD1 matches 10 bases. The CDR3 totals 14 residues. V trimming: 7 bases; J trimming: 0 bases; junction bases outside the gene matches: 4. CDR1 and CDR2 from the germline V gene are SGHRS and YFSETQ.